One and the same sample provided the 5 T cell receptor beta chains below, sequenced in a study of neurological immune-mediated disorders. TCRdb ran MiXCR on the 5' RACE reads and lists one entry per CDR3 protein. This table has about 35,000 distinct CDR3 sequences, 6% to 8.5% appearing once. The sample consisted of PBMCs. The receptor set was obtained from a woman in her thirties or forties in good health.

This clonotype was detected a few times. One base away lies a much larger clone, so this may be a sequencing read error. J is TRBJ2-3 and V is TRBV14, with D perhaps matching TRBD1 or TRBD2 (6 bases each). The length of the CDR3 is 14 residues. Per the germline V gene, CDR1 is SGHDN and CDR2 is FVKESK. V gave up 10 bases and J gave up 2 bases, with 16 bases separating them. The CDR3 loop is CANRAGPYTDTQYF. DNA of the CDR3: TGTGCCAACAGGGCGGGACCTTACACAGATACGCAGTATTTT.

This clonotype was seen ten or more times. CDR3 residues: CASSEGSLYGYTF. In DNA form, the CDR3 reads TGTGCCAGCAGTGAAGGCAGCCTCTATGGCTACACCTTC. The chain links TRBV2 to TRBJ1-2; D gene uncertain. Trimming cost V 1 base and J 4 bases, with 7 bases left between them. Germline V gene sequence: CDR1 SNHLY, CDR2 FYNNEI. The CDR3 is 13 amino acids.

This clonotype showed up many times. The chain uses TRBV15 and TRBJ2-2; possibly TRBD1 or TRBD2 for D (5 bases each). This CDR3 region has 16 residues. Trimming shortened V by 0 bases and J by 7 bases, and 15 bases separated the two germline ends. Per the germline V gene, CDR1 is LNHNV and CDR2 is YYDKDF (reference sequence). DNA for the CDR3: TGTGCCACCAGCAGAGAAGCGGCGACAGTTGGCGGGGAGCTGTTTTTT. Its translation is CATSREAATVGGELFF. Full variable domain (rest looked up from reference TRBV15 and TRBJ2-2): DAMVIQNPRYQVTQFGKPVTLSCSQTLNHNVMYWYQQKSSQAPKLLFHYYDKDFNNEADTPDNFQSRRPNTSFCFLDIRSPGLGDTAMYLCATSREAATVGGELFFGEGSRLTVL.

This clonotype was detected many times. The genes are TRBV5-1 and TRBJ1-1, with D tentatively TRBD1 (5 bases). Trimming cost V 4 bases and J 0 bases, with 16 bases left between them. The CDR3 spans 16 residues. CDR1 SGHRS and CDR2 YFSETQ come from the germline V gene. CDR3: CASSPAWDSLNTEAFF. The CDR3 DNA reads as TGCGCCAGCAGCCCTGCCTGGGACTCCTTGAACACTGAAGCTTTCTTT.

This clonotype was counted at least ten times. The chain is built from TRBV27 and TRBJ1-5, with a tentative D call TRBD1 (6 bases). Germline CDR1 and CDR2: MNHEY and SMNVEV (reference sequence). CDR3 size: 13 residues. V was cut by 8 bases and J by 2 bases, with 10 bases left in between. CDR3 residues: CASGYRGNQPQHF. CDR3 sequence (DNA): TGTGCCAGCGGCTACAGGGGCAATCAGCCCCAGCATTTT.